The rows below give T cell receptor beta chains drawn from one sample of a study of shared clonotypes between healthy human individuals. Sequencing used immunoSEQ multiplex PCR; TCRdb keeps in-frame clones, though not all of them. The sample consists of about 960,000 clones, about three quarters of them appearing once. Sequenced material: memory CD4+ T cells sorted from blood. These receptors came from a man aged 18 to 30 in good health. CDR3s include the opening cysteine and the closing phenylalanine or tryptophan. A D gene is named only where the DNA matches it firmly. A row's size may be missing; if present it is once, few, many or a size class.

J	V	D	size	DNA	CDR3
TRBJ1-2	TRBV27	.	.	TGTGCCAGCAGTTCCGGGCTTGGGAATGGCTACACCTTC	CASSSGLGNGYTF
TRBJ1-6	TRBV6-6	.	.	TGTGCCAGCAGTTACGGGGCCCCTGTGAATTCACCCCTCCACTTT	CASSYGAPVNSPLHF
TRBJ2-7	TRBV6-5	TRBD2	few	TGTGCCAGCAGGGGAGGGGTAGGGGCCTACGAGCAGTACTTC	CASRGGVGAYEQYF
TRBJ1-5	TRBV30	.	.	TGTGCCTGGAGGGCCACAGGTCTTAGCAATCAGCCCCAGCATTTT	CAWRATGLSNQPQHF
TRBJ2-3	TRBV29-1	TRBD1	.	TGCAGCGTTGAAAAGACAGGGGGACGGACAGATACGCAGTATTTT	CSVEKTGGRTDTQYF
TRBJ2-3	TRBV5-1	.	few	TGCGCCAGCAGCTATAGAGTTTCGAGCGGAGGGGGCACAGATACGCAGTATTTT	CASSYRVSSGGGTDTQYF
TRBJ2-7	TRBV5-1	TRBD2	.	TGCGCCAGCAGCTCTACTAGCGGGGTTAGGTACGAGCAGTACTTC	CASSSTSGVRYEQYF
TRBJ2-3	TRBV5-6	.	.	TGTGCCAGCAGCTTACCCCACGGGGGAAGGGATACGCAGTATTTT	CASSLPHGGRDTQYF
TRBJ2-3	TRBV5-1	.	.	TGCGCCAGCAGGTTGAGCACAGATACGCAGTATTTT	CASRLSTDTQYF
TRBJ1-5	TRBV5-1	TRBD1	.	TGCGCCAGCAGATATAATTTGATGGGGACAGTTAATCAGCCCCAGCATTTT	CASRYNLMGTVNQPQHF
TRBJ2-7	TRBV27	.	.	TGTGCCAGCAGCCCCTCCGGACTGACTTACGAGCAGTACTTC	CASSPSGLTYEQYF
TRBJ2-1	TRBV5-6	TRBD2	many	TGTGCCAGCAGTCTGAGGGGGACTAGCGGACAGAATGAGCAGTTCTTC	CASSLRGTSGQNEQFF
TRBJ2-3	TRBV19	.	few	TGTGCGACGAATGAGGGTAGCACAGATACGCAGTATTTT	CATNEGSTDTQYF
TRBJ2-1	TRBV5-6	TRBD2	.	TGTGCCAGCAGCTCTAGACGGCAGGAATGGACTAGCGGGAATGAGCAGTTCTTC	CASSSRRQEWTSGNEQFF
TRBJ1-2	TRBV4-3	TRBD1	.	TGCGCCAGCAGCCAAGAGTCAGGGGGCCGAGGTGATGGCTACACCTTC	CASSQESGGRGDGYTF
TRBJ1-5	TRBV28	.	.	TGTGCCAGCAGTTTTGGTTTTAGCAATCAGCCCCAGCATTTT	CASSFGFSNQPQHF
TRBJ1-1	TRBV7-9	.	.	TGTGCCAGCAGCTTAGTAAGGCAGAGAAACACTGAAGCTTTCTTT	CASSLVRQRNTEAFF
TRBJ1-1	TRBV19	.	.	TGTGCCAGTACCCTAGCGCAGGGGAAGAGTATCACTGAAGCTTTCTTT	CASTLAQGKSITEAFF
TRBJ2-5	TRBV30	.	.	TGTGCCTGGAGTGTACGAGAGACCCAGTACTTC	CAWSVRETQYF
TRBJ1-2	TRBV11-2	.	.	TGTGCCAGCAGCTTATATGGGGATGGCTACACCTTC	CASSLYGDGYTF
TRBJ1-5	TRBV5-1	.	.	TGCGCCAGCAGCTTGGAAGGACAAGGTCAGCCCCAGCATTTT	CASSLEGQGQPQHF
TRBJ2-7	TRBV13	.	many	TGTGCCAGCAGCTTAATGGTGGGGGGCTCGGACGAGCAGTACTTC	CASSLMVGGSDEQYF
TRBJ2-7	TRBV6-6	.	.	TGTGCCAGCAGTTACAGTCCTACCTACGAGCAGTACTTC	CASSYSPTYEQYF
TRBJ2-5	TRBV2	TRBD2	.	TGTGCCAGCAGTGAATCAGTAAGCGGGGGGGAGACCCAGTACTTC	CASSESVSGGETQYF
TRBJ1-3	TRBV5-6	.	.	TGTACCAGCAGCTTGGTGAGTGAAGACACCATATATTTT	CTSSLVSEDTIYF
TRBJ2-1	TRBV5-1	TRBD1	once	TGCGCCAGCAGCTTGGCCGGGACAGGGGGCGCGAATGAGCAGTTCTTC	CASSLAGTGGANEQFF
TRBJ2-7	TRBV28	.	.	TGTGCCAGCAGTTTACGTCGGAACGAGCAGTACTTC	CASSLRRNEQYF
TRBJ2-2	TRBV10-3	.	.	TGTGCCATCAGTTCGACTTTGAACACCGGGGAGCTGTTTTTT	CAISSTLNTGELFF
TRBJ1-2	TRBV9	TRBD1	.	TGTGCCAGCAGCACAGGGGGAAACTATGGCTACACCTTC	CASSTGGNYGYTF
TRBJ2-7	TRBV28	.	.	TGTGCCAGCAGTCCCCCTGGGGGAGTGTCCTACGAGCAGTACTTC	CASSPPGGVSYEQYF
TRBJ1-5	TRBV13	TRBD1	.	TGTGCCAGCAGCTCCGGACCGGGACAGGGTCTTCAGCCCCAGCATTTT	CASSSGPGQGLQPQHF
TRBJ1-1	TRBV18	.	.	TGTGCCAGCTCACCTTTCGGGACTGAAGCTTTCTTT	CASSPFGTEAFF
TRBJ2-7	TRBV9	TRBD2	.	TGTGCCAGCAGCGTAGCTACACTAGCGTTGCCCCACGAGCAGTACTTC	CASSVATLALPHEQYF
TRBJ2-5	TRBV15	TRBD1	.	TGTGCCACCAGCAGATCCACAGGGGTCAGTCAGACCCAGTACTTC	CATSRSTGVSQTQYF
TRBJ2-7	TRBV7-2	.	.	TGTGCCAGCAGCTTAGTCCAGGACGGGTACGAGCAGTACTTC	CASSLVQDGYEQYF
TRBJ1-5	TRBV6-1	TRBD1	.	TGTGCCAGCACTTGGGGCGGACAGGGGAATCAGCCCCAGCATTTT	CASTWGGQGNQPQHF
TRBJ2-5	TRBV9	.	.	TGTGCCAGCAGCGTAGAAGGGGCGCAAGAGACCCAGTACTTC	CASSVEGAQETQYF
TRBJ2-5	TRBV6-1	TRBD2	.	TGTGCCAGCAGTGAAGTCCCTCGACTAGCGGGAGGCAAGACCCAGTACTTC	CASSEVPRLAGGKTQYF
TRBJ1-2	TRBV4-1	TRBD1	many	TGCGCCAGCAGCCAAGATACTCAGGGGGCGTATGGCTACACCTTC	CASSQDTQGAYGYTF
TRBJ2-1	TRBV10-3	.	.	TGTGCCATCAGATCGTCGAATGAGCAGTTCTTC	CAIRSSNEQFF
TRBJ1-2	TRBV6-1	TRBD1	.	TGTGCCAGCAGGACGGGACAGGCCTATGGCTACACCTTC	CASRTGQAYGYTF
TRBJ2-2	TRBV28	TRBD2	.	TGTGCCAGCAGTTTAAGTGCAGCGGGAACCGGGGAGCTGTTTTTT	CASSLSAAGTGELFF
TRBJ2-5	TRBV6-1	TRBD2	.	TGTGCCAGCAGCGAAGCGGGGGCTCAGAGCCAGACCCAGTACTTC	CASSEAGAQSQTQYF
TRBJ2-3	TRBV27	.	once	TGTGCCAGCAGCCAGGCTCCTTTCAGGTTTTTGGGTACGCAGTATTTT	CASSQAPFRFLGTQYF
TRBJ2-1	TRBV30	.	.	TGTGCCTGCGTGACCGGTGAGCAGTTCTTC	CACVTGEQFF
TRBJ2-7	TRBV7-2	TRBD1	.	TGTGCCAGCAGCCAATCAGGGGGTTCGCGAGGCGGGCAGTACTTC	CASSQSGGSRGGQYF
TRBJ2-3	TRBV19	.	.	TGTGCCAGTAGTATGGTAGGGACCCCACAGACTACGCAGTATTTT	CASSMVGTPQTTQYF
TRBJ1-6	TRBV28	.	.	TGTGCCAGCAATGAGCGGCTGGGTAATTCACCCCTCCACTTT	CASNERLGNSPLHF
TRBJ1-1	TRBV19	.	.	TGTGCCAGTACCAGGACGGGATTCTCTGAAGCTTTCTTT	CASTRTGFSEAFF
TRBJ2-7	TRBV5-4	.	.	TGTGCCAGCAGCTTGGGTCAGGAGGCCTACGAGCAGTACTTC	CASSLGQEAYEQYF
TRBJ2-7	TRBV5-4	.	.	TGTGCCAGCAGCAAAGGCGGGGTGGGTTACGAGCAGTACTTC	CASSKGGVGYEQYF
TRBJ1-5	TRBV7-8	.	.	TGTGCCAGCAGCCCTTTTTCCCGTCAGCCCCAGCATTTT	CASSPFSRQPQHF
TRBJ1-1	TRBV25-1	.	.	TGTGCCAGCACCCTGGGGGGGCTCAACACTGAAGCTTTCTTT	CASTLGGLNTEAFF